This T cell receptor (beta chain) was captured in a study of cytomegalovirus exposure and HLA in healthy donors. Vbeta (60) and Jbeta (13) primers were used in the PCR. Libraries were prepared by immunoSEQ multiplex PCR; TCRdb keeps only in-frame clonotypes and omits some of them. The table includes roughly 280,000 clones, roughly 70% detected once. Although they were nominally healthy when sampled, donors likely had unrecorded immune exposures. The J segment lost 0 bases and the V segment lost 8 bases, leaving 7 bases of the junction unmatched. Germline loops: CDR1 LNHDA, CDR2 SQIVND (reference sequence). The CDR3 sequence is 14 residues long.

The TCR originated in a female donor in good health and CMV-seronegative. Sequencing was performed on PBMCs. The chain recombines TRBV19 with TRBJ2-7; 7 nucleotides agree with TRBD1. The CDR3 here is CASYSGGSSYEQYF. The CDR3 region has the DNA TGTGCCAGTTACTCAGGGGGTAGCTCCTACGAGCAGTACTTC.